The TCR beta chain described here comes from a study of T cells expressing NK-cell markers. Across the whole study: Seven of the eight sequenced donors were HCMV-seropositive; one was seronegative. Study-wide results and caveats: In several donors, dominant clonotypes made up about 28.3-65% of CD3+CD56-NKG2C+ cells. The share of CD8+ T cells held by dominant NKG2C+ clonotypes was about 1.0-8% in several donors.

Libraries used 5'RACE template switching adding universal primer site and UMIs. Using the 5' RACE reads, TCRdb records one entry per CDR3 protein without DNA. In total, the table holds 550,000 to 600,000 distinct CDR3 sequences. This CDR3 region has 14 residues. From germline, CDR1 is SGHRS and CDR2 YFSETQ. Comments on this clonotype: Its matching antigen is unknown.

The V call is TRBV5-1, the J call TRBJ1-4. The source is a man younger than 35 in good health. Sequencing was performed on blood T cells: a sorted CD56 or NKG2C T cell subset, CD4+ or CD8+ T cells, or bulk PBMC T cells (not recorded which). CDR3 in amino acids: CASSLGRSGEKLFF.